The source of this T cell receptor beta chain is a study of T cells expressing NK-cell markers (dated by TCRdb to about 2020). Regarding the complete study: Three sorted T-cell subsets (CD3+CD56+NKG2C+, CD3+CD56+NKG2C- and CD3+CD56-NKG2C+) from fewer than 10 donors had their TCR beta-chain repertoires profiled. Among the eight sequenced donors, only one was HCMV-seronegative, while the other seven were HCMV-seropositive. Randomly selected healthy volunteers, three men and five women, were used as the eight sequenced donors. The libraries were sequenced on Illumina HiSeq 2000/2500, MiSeq or NextSeq, producing 2 x 150 bp reads.

Sequencing used an Illumina HiSeq 2000. TCR beta cDNA libraries were made by 5'RACE template switching that added a universal primer site and unique molecular identifiers. Priming for cDNA synthesis came from the TCR beta constant segment, and two successive PCR amplification steps followed. The original pipeline was this. MIGEC was used to demultiplex reads and group the reads by UMI, and MiTCR was used to assemble and quantify clonotypes. Only TCR cDNA sequences supported by at least two reads were kept to exclude erroneous sequences. The tcR package was used for downstream repertoire analysis, and clonotypes were matched between fractions using CDR3 nucleotide sequence together with V segment. Antigen specificity was annotated against VDJdb with VDJmatch, allowing one amino acid substitution in CDR3. After the reads were reprocessed by TCRdb, one entry was made per CDR3 protein sequence, with no DNA. The V and J calls were not made by the authors but by TCRdb's processing. The sample's clone listing holds 250,000 to 300,000 distinct CDR3 sequences. Approximately 0.42% of the sample rests with the top ten.

HCMV serostatus was determined by detecting HCMV-specific IgG in serum with a commercial ELISA kit. Peripheral blood mononuclear cells were isolated from blood by Ficoll density gradient centrifugation. CDR1 is given as DFQATT and CDR2 as SNEGSKA, both from the germline V gene (reference sequence). Including cysteine and phenylalanine, the CDR3 has 14 amino acids. Only the protein is on record. The paper as a whole reports these results and caveats: In six donors, the dominant CD3+CD56+NKG2C+ clonotypes were among the top 10 CD8+ clonotypes and accounted for about 1.0-7.5% of CD8+ T cells. Whether the expanded NKG2C-expressing T cell clones were specific for HCMV antigens remained unclear. Those dominant clonotypes were again the most abundant among CD3+CD56-NKG2C+ cells in a few donors, at about 25-60.1%.

Of note for this clonotype: The clone's antigen remains unknown.

This sequence was found in a man between 18 and 35 years old in good health. Donor details come from another sample of the same person, matched by shared clones. In this chain, TRBV20-1 is recombined with TRBJ2-5. The sample taken for sequencing was blood T cells: a sorted CD56 or NKG2C T cell subset, CD4+ or CD8+ T cells, or bulk PBMC T cells (not recorded which). The CDR3 protein: CSAVYPIGRETQYF.